This T cell receptor beta chain came from a study of CDR3 diversity in severe acne (dated by TCRdb to the late 2010s). A note on this clonotype: Its antigen is currently not known. Base qualities are not provided; no much larger clone lies one nucleotide away.

The CDR3 numbers 13 residues from cysteine through phenylalanine. The retained sequence is limited to the CDR3, 39 bases, with the frame set at the first base. Reading the germline V gene gives CDR1 MNHEY and CDR2 SVGAGI. Cut back by 6 bases and 4 bases, the V and J ends lie 10 bases apart. Library creation used PCR. The reads were generated on an Illumina HiSeq 2000. TCRdb reprocessed the public reads (quality trimming at Q25 with fastp, clone calling with MiXCR) and kept in-frame beta chains. Every distinct CDR3 protein forms one entry, paired with its most common genes and DNA. The sample table contains tens of thousands of distinct CDR3 sequences; only one count was recorded for approximately 51% of them. Roughly an eighth of the sample goes to the ten largest clones.

What was sequenced was blood. The V gene is TRBV6-5 and the J gene is TRBJ1-3; a tentative D match to TRBD1 spans 5 bases. The TCR comes from a male donor in good health, without acne. The DNA sequence is TGTGCCAGCAGGAGACAGCTAGGAAACACCATATATTTT. Translation gives CASRRQLGNTIYF.